The entry that follows covers one T cell receptor beta chain sequence. This entry belongs to a study of cytomegalovirus exposure and HLA in healthy donors. Between the trimmed V and J ends, which lost 2 bases and 2 bases, there was a span of 16 bases. Germline V lookup: CDR1 MNHEY, CDR2 SMNVEV (reference sequence). This CDR3 spans 17 amino acids. Sequencing was performed with immunoSEQ multiplex PCR; in TCRdb, only in-frame clones are kept and a portion is missing. The data show 150,000 or so clones, about 91% seen once. The sequencing input was PBMCs. This TCR was recovered from a young woman in good health and CMV-seronegative. The chain employs TRBV27 and TRBJ2-4, with D possibly being TRBD1 (5 bases). The CDR3 DNA reads as TGTGCCAGCAGTTTAGAGTGGGTGTCAGGGTCCAAAAACATTCAGTACTTC. This sequence encodes CASSLEWVSGSKNIQYF.